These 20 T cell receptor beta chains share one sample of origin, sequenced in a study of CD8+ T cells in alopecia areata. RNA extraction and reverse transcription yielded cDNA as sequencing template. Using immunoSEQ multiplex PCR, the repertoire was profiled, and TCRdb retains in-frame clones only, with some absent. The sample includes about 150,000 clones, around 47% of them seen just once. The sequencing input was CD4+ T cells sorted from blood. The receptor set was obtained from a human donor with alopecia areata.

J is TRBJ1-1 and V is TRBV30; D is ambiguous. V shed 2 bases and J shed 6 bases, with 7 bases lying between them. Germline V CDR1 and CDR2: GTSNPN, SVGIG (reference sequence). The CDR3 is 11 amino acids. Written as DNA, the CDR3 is TGTGCCTGGAGTATCGGGGCTGAAGCTTTCTTT. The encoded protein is CAWSIGAEAFF.

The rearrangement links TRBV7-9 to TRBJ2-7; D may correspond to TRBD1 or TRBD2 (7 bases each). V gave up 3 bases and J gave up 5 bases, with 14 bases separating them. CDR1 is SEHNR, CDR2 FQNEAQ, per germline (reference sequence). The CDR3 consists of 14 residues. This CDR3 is CASSFTGEGHEQYF. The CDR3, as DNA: TGTGCCAGCAGCTTCACAGGGGAGGGCCACGAGCAGTACTTC.

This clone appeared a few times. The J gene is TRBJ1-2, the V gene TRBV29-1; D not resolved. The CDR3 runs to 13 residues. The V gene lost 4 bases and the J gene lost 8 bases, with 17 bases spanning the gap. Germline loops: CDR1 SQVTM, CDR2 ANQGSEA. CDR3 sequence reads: CSVGVLAGEGYTF. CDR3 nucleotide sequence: TGCAGCGTTGGCGTTTTGGCAGGTGAAGGCTACACCTTC.

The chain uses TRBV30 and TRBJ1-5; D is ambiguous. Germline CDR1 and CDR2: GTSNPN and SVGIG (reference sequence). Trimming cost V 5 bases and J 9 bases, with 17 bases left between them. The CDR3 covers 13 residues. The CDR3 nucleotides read TGTGCCTGGCATCAGTCAGACCGGTGGCCCCAGCATTTT. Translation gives CAWHQSDRWPQHF.

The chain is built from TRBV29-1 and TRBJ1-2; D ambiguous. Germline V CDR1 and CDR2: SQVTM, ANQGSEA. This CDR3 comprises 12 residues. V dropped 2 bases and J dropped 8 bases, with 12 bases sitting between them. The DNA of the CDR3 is TGCAGCGTTGAACGGCAGTCCTACGGCTACACCTTC. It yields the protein CSVERQSYGYTF.

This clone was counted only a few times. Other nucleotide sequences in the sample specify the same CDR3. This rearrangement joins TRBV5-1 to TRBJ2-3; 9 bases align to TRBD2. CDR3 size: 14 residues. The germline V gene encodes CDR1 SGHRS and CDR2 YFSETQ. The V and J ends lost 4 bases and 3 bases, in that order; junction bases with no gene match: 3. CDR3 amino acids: CASSPGLATDTQYF. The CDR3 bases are TGCGCCAGCAGCCCTGGACTAGCGACAGATACGCAGTATTTT. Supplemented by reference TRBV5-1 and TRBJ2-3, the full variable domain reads KAGVTQTPRYLIKTRGQQVTLSCSPISGHRSVSWYQQTPGQGLQFLFEYFSETQRNKGNFPGRFSGRQFSNSRSEMNVSTLELGDSALYLCASSPGLATDTQYFGPGTRLTVL.

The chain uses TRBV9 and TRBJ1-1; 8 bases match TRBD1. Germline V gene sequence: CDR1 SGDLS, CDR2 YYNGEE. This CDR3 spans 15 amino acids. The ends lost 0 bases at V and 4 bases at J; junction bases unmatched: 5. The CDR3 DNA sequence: TGTGCCAGCAGCGTAGGACAGGGGAGAGGCACTGAAGCTTTCTTT. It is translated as CASSVGQGRGTEAFF.

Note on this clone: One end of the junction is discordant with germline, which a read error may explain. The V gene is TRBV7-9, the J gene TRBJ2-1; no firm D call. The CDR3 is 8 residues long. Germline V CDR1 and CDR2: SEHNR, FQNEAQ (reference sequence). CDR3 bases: TGTGCCAGCAGCTTAAACGTCTTC. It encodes CASSLNVF.

The DNA for the CDR3 is TGCAGCGTCCCTAGCGGGGCGAACTCCTACGAGCAGTACTTC. The encoded protein is CSVPSGANSYEQYF. V gene TRBV29-1 combines with J gene TRBJ2-7, with TRBD2 matching over 9 bases. CDR1 SQVTM and CDR2 ANQGSEA come from the germline V gene. Trimming cost V 6 bases and J 0 bases; bases outside gene matches: 6. This CDR3 is built from 14 residues.

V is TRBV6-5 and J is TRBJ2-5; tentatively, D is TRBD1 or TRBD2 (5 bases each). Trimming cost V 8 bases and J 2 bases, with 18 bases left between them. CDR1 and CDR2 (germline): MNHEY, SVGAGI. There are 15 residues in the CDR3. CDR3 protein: CASAAQGSGQETQYF. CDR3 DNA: TGTGCCAGCGCAGCCCAGGGTTCGGGACAAGAGACCCAGTACTTC.

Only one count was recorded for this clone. This chain's CDR3 is CASSLAGKNTEAFF. Written as DNA, the CDR3 is TGCGCCAGCAGCTTGGCCGGCAAGAACACTGAAGCTTTCTTT. The rearrangement uses TRBV5-1 and TRBJ1-1; D call uncertain. CDR1 SGHRS and CDR2 YFSETQ come from the germline V gene. The CDR3 covers 14 residues. Deletions cut 0 bases from V and 1 base from J, with 7 bases between.

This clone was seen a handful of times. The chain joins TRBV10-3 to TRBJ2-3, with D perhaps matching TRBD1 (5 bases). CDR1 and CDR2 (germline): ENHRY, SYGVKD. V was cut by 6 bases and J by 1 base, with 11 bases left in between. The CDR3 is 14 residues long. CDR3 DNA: TGTGCCATCAGGCACGTGGGGCGCACAGATACGCAGTATTTT. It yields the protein CAIRHVGRTDTQYF.

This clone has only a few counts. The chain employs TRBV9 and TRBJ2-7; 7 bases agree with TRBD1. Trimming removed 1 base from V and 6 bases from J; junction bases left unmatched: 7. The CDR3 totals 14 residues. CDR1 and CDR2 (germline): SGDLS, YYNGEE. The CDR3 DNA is TGTGCCAGCAGCGTAACTTGGACAGGCCTCGAGCAGTACTTC. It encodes CASSVTWTGLEQYF.

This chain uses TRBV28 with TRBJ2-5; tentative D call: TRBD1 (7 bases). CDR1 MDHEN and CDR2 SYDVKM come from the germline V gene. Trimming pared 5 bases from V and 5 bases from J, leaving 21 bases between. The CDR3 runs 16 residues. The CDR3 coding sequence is TGTGCCAGCAGTCTCAGGGGGGCTCATATGATCGAGACCCAGTACTTC. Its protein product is CASSLRGAHMIETQYF.

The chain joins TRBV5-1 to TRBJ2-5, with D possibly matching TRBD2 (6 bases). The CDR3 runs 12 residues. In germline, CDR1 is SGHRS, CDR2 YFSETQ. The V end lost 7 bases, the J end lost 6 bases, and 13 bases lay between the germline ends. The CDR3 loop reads CASQPEGQTQYF. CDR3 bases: TGCGCCAGCCAACCGGAGGGGCAGACCCAGTACTTC.

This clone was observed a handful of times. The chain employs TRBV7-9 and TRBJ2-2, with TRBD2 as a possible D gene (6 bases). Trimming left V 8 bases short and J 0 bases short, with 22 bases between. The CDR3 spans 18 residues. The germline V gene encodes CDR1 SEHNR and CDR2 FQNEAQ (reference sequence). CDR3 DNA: TGTGCCAGCTCTAGCCCCGGGGGAGGCCTAGCGAACACCGGGGAGCTGTTTTTT. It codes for CASSSPGGGLANTGELFF.

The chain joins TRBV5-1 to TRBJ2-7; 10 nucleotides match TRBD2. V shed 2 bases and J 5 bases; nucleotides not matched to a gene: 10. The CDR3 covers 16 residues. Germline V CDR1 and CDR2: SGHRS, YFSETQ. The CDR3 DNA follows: TGCGCCAGCAGCTTAAGCGGGAGGGCCCTCGGGCACGAGCAGTACTTC. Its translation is CASSLSGRALGHEQYF. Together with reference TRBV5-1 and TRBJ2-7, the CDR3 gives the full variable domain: KAGVTQTPRYLIKTRGQQVTLSCSPISGHRSVSWYQQTPGQGLQFLFEYFSETQRNKGNFPGRFSGRQFSNSRSEMNVSTLELGDSALYLCASSLSGRALGHEQYFGPGTRLTVT.

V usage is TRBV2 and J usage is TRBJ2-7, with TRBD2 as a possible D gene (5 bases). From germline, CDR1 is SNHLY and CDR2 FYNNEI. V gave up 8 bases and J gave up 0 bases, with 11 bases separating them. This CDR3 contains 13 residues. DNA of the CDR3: TGTGCCAGCCGTCTTGACTACTCCTACGAGCAGTACTTC. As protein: CASRLDYSYEQYF.

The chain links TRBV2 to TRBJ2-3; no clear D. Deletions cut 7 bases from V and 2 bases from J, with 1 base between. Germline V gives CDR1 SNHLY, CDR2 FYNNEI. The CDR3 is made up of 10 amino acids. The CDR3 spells CASNTDTQYF. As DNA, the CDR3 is TGTGCCAGCAACACAGATACGCAGTATTTT.

Here the CDR3 reads CSVIRRREEKLFF. The CDR3 DNA reads TGCAGCGTGATCAGACGGAGGGAAGAAAAACTGTTTTTT. This chain uses TRBV29-1 with TRBJ1-4; no reliable D call. V lost 6 bases, J lost 8 bases, and 16 bases lay in between. This CDR3 comprises 13 residues. Per germline, CDR1 SQVTM and CDR2 ANQGSEA.